This passage covers 9 T cell receptor beta chains from one sample sequenced in a study of control samples from healthy donors and cancer patients (TCRdb year 2020). Libraries were constructed by the immunoSEQ multiplex PCR assay. Here the immuneACCESS table is served through TCRdb, limited to in-frame sequences with V and J called. Missing clones are a known gap in these copies; in checked studies unresolved V genes cover under half, and the rest lacks a known reason. Across this sample there are just over 150,000 clones, with over 90% seen only once. In total, the top ten clones hold around 2.4% of the sample. The material sequenced was blood. These receptors all come from a man aged 50 to 60 in good health.

This clone was counted once. V and J are TRBV18 and TRBJ2-3; possible D gene TRBD1, 6 bases. Germline V gives CDR1 KGHSH, CDR2 LQKENI. Trimming removed 4 bases at V and 1 base at J, with 12 bases between. This CDR3 is built from 15 residues. Here the CDR3 reads CASSQNRVGTDTQYF. The CDR3 region has the DNA TGTGCCAGCTCACAGAACAGGGTCGGCACAGATACGCAGTATTTT.

The J gene is TRBJ2-1, the V gene TRBV3-1 (or the pseudogene TRBV3-2); no clear D. Germline V gene data show CDR1 as LGHDT and CDR2 as YNNKEL (reference sequence). This CDR3 comprises 15 residues. V was clipped by 4 bases and J by 6 bases, with 16 bases between them. CDR3: CASSPQGPSTNEQFF. CDR3 sequence (DNA): TGTGCCAGCAGCCCCCAAGGTCCTAGTACCAATGAGCAGTTCTTC.

The chain recombines TRBV11-2 with TRBJ2-2; 13 bases map to TRBD2. The CDR3 is 15 amino acids. The ends lost 5 bases at V and 6 bases at J; junction bases unmatched: 3. Germline-derived CDR1 and CDR2 are SGHAT and FQNNGV. CDR3 sequence: CASSRTSGRAGELFF. CDR3 bases: TGTGCCAGCAGCCGAACTAGCGGGAGGGCCGGGGAGCTGTTTTTT. Filled out from reference TRBV11-2 and TRBJ2-2, the complete variable domain reads EAGVAQSPRYKIIEKRQSVAFWCNPISGHATLYWYQQILGQGPKLLIQFQNNGVVDDSQLPKDRFSAERLKGVDSTLKIQPAKLEDSAVYLCASSRTSGRAGELFFGEGSRLTVL.

The gene calls are TRBV5-1 and TRBJ2-5; D tentatively fits TRBD1 or TRBD2 (5 bases each). CDR3 size: 14 residues. The V end lost 0 bases, the J end lost 4 bases, and 10 bases lay between the germline ends. Germline lookup yields CDR1 SGHRS and CDR2 YFSETQ. The CDR3 loop reads CASSLVRGGETQYF. CDR3 coding DNA: TGCGCCAGCAGCTTGGTGAGGGGCGGAGAGACCCAGTACTTC.

The chain links TRBV28 to TRBJ2-1; maybe TRBD1 (5 bases). Germline values: CDR1 MDHEN, CDR2 SYDVKM. V lost 5 bases and J 6 bases, leaving 11 bases between the germline ends. The CDR3 contains 13 residues. CDR3 sequence reads: CASSGRTLNEQFF. The CDR3 DNA reads as TGTGCCAGCAGTGGACGGACACTCAATGAGCAGTTCTTC. The complete variable domain, with remaining parts taken from reference TRBV28 and TRBJ2-1, reads DVKVTQSSRYLVKRTGEKVFLECVQDMDHENMFWYRQDPGLGLRLIYFSYDVKMKEKGDIPEGYSVSREKKERFSLILESASTNQTSMYLCASSGRTLNEQFFGPGTRLTVL.

This chain links TRBV4-2 with TRBJ1-1; D is perhaps TRBD1 (6 bases). From germline, CDR1 is LGHNA and CDR2 YNFKEQ. Trimming shortened V by 1 base and J by 4 bases, and 10 bases separated the two germline ends. There are 14 residues in the CDR3. CDR3 region: CASSQGIQGTEAFF. The CDR3 nucleotides read TGTGCCAGCAGCCAAGGCATACAGGGCACTGAAGCTTTCTTT.

This chain joins TRBV10-3 and TRBJ2-1; no clear D gene. The V gene's germline CDR1 is ENHRY and CDR2 SYGVKD. This CDR3 has 11 residues. V lost 8 bases, J lost 8 bases, and 10 bases lay in between. For the CDR3, the DNA is TGTGCCATCGGAGAGTTGGATGAGCAGTTCTTC. Encoded protein: CAIGELDEQFF.

The J gene is TRBJ2-7, the V gene TRBV5-1, with TRBD2 matching 14 bases. The CDR3 is 17 residues long. CDR1 is SGHRS and CDR2 is YFSETQ in the germline V gene. J was trimmed by 1 base and V by 4 bases; bases with no gene match: 7. CDR3: CASSLGLAGGSSYEQYF. CDR3 DNA sequence: TGCGCCAGCAGCCTTGGACTAGCGGGAGGTTCGTCCTACGAGCAGTACTTC.

This chain links TRBV4-1 with TRBJ2-1; 7 bases fit TRBD2. The CDR3 is 17 residues long. CDR1 MGHRA and CDR2 YSYEKL come from the germline V gene. Trimming took 4 bases from V and 3 from J; bases not matched to a gene: 12. The CDR3 spells CASSPSYGGSNYNEQFF. DNA for the CDR3: TGCGCCAGCAGCCCCAGTTACGGGGGGAGCAACTACAATGAGCAGTTCTTC.